What follows are 16 T cell receptor beta chains derived from one specimen sequenced in a study of T cells expressing NK-cell markers. TCRdb re-called the 5' RACE reads and catalogs CDR3 proteins one per entry, DNA excluded. In total, the table holds about 550,000 distinct CDR3 sequences. Sequencing was done on a sample of blood T cells: a sorted CD56 or NKG2C T cell subset, CD4+ or CD8+ T cells, or bulk PBMC T cells (not recorded which). The receptors come from a man aged 18 to 29 in good health.

This chain links TRBV10-1 with TRBJ2-1; TCRdb's D call, TRBD1, is unchecked because there is no DNA. The CDR3 is 14 amino acids. Germline V gene lookup returns CDR1 WNHNN and CDR2 SYGVQD (reference sequence). CDR3 region: CASSTGTAYNEQFF.

The J gene is TRBJ2-7, the V gene TRBV10-2. The CDR3 has 11 amino acids. Germline lookup yields CDR1 WSHSY and CDR2 SAAADI. The CDR3 loop reads CASRDFYEQYF.

The chain employs TRBV12-3 or TRBV12-4 and TRBJ2-1; TCRdb's assignment of TRBD2 cannot be checked, as there is no DNA. CDR3 size: 17 residues. The CDR3 spells CASSSLSGLSSYNEQFF.

The gene calls are TRBV20-1 and TRBJ1-1; TCRdb's D gene call, TRBD1, goes unchecked for lack of DNA. Germline-derived CDR1 and CDR2 are DFQATT and SNEGSKA (reference sequence). CDR3 size: 13 residues. CDR3 sequence: CSARAAGTPEAFF.

The gene calls are TRBV6-1 and TRBJ2-1; TCRdb lists TRBD1, though no DNA is available to test this call. Germline V CDR1 and CDR2: MNHNS, SASEGT. This CDR3 comprises 13 residues. The CDR3 here is CASRPDSFNEQFF.

This sequence joins TRBV24-1 and TRBJ2-4. In germline, CDR1 is KGHDR, CDR2 SFDVKD. The CDR3 is made up of 15 amino acids. This CDR3 reads CATSDQQGGKNIQYF.

V is TRBV28 and J is TRBJ2-2; TCRdb lists TRBD2, though no DNA is available to test this call. This CDR3 has 15 amino acids. From germline, CDR1 is MDHEN and CDR2 SYDVKM. The CDR3 spells CASGLWAGGMGELFF.

The chain couples TRBV7-8 to TRBJ2-3; TCRdb calls TRBD2, which cannot be checked without DNA. The CDR3 is 14 amino acids. CDR1 and CDR2 (germline): SGHVS, FQNEAQ. CDR3: CASRSGRAVNTQYF.

The chain joins TRBV7-2 to TRBJ2-2; the D gene TCRdb calls, TRBD1, cannot be checked with no DNA. This CDR3 is 16 amino acids long. Germline values: CDR1 SGHTA, CDR2 FQGNSA. CDR3 sequence: CASSFPPGADTGELFF.

The V and J genes are TRBV4-2 and TRBJ2-1. There are 14 residues in the CDR3. The germline gives CDR1 LGHNA, CDR2 YNFKEQ. The CDR3 protein is CASSQEAVYNEQFF.

V usage is TRBV7-9 and J usage is TRBJ1-3; TCRdb indicates TRBD1, and absent DNA this call remains unverified. Germline assignment: CDR1 SEHNR and CDR2 FQNEAQ (reference sequence). The CDR3 loop spans 15 amino acids. CDR3 residues: CASSWEQGFGNTIYF. The whole variable domain, remainder taken from reference TRBV7-9 and TRBJ1-3, is DTGVSQNPRHKITKRGQNVTFRCDPISEHNRLYWYRQTLGQGPEFLTYFQNEAQLEKSRLLSDRFSAERPKGSFSTLEIQRTEQGDSAMYLCASSWEQGFGNTIYFGEGSWLTVV.

V gene TRBV16 combines with J gene TRBJ1-5; TCRdb designates TRBD1, a call that cannot be tested without DNA. The CDR3 covers 15 residues. From germline, CDR1 is KGHSY and CDR2 FQNENV. The CDR3 loop reads CASSQEGAGNQPQHF.

V and J are TRBV5-1 and TRBJ1-4; TCRdb calls TRBD1, which cannot be checked without DNA. Per germline, CDR1 SGHRS and CDR2 YFSETQ. The CDR3 consists of 15 residues. The CDR3 protein is CASSLQGRDNEKLFF. The whole variable domain, filled in from reference TRBV5-1 and TRBJ1-4, reads KAGVTQTPRYLIKTRGQQVTLSCSPISGHRSVSWYQQTPGQGLQFLFEYFSETQRNKGNFPGRFSGRQFSNSRSEMNVSTLELGDSALYLCASSLQGRDNEKLFFGSGTQLSVL.

The chain carries TRBV28 and TRBJ1-4; the TRBD1 assignment by TCRdb is unverifiable without DNA. Germline V gene data show CDR1 as MDHEN and CDR2 as SYDVKM. This CDR3 comprises 16 residues. The chain's CDR3 is CASSSTTGATNEKLFF.

The genes are TRBV5-1 and TRBJ2-5; TCRdb selects TRBD2, and the lack of DNA leaves this call unchecked. The CDR3 consists of 15 residues. Germline CDR1 and CDR2: SGHRS and YFSETQ. The CDR3 reads CASSLGSGPQETQYF. Drawing the rest from reference TRBV5-1 and TRBJ2-5, the complete variable domain is KAGVTQTPRYLIKTRGQQVTLSCSPISGHRSVSWYQQTPGQGLQFLFEYFSETQRNKGNFPGRFSGRQFSNSRSEMNVSTLELGDSALYLCASSLGSGPQETQYFGPGTRLLVL.

This chain links TRBV12-3 or TRBV12-4 with TRBJ2-3; TCRdb selects TRBD1, and the lack of DNA leaves this call unchecked. The CDR3 totals 12 residues. The CDR3 loop reads CASTSGSTTQYF.